This TCR beta chain comes out of a study of shared clonotypes between healthy human individuals. Study overall: A few men and a couple of women, aged 18 to 49, were donors. Each donor's CD8 memory used one plate, CD8 naive two, each CD4 subset three. Study-wide results and caveats: Sharing across four donors was highest in naive CD4 (around 5%) and lowest in memory CD8 (around 0.4%).

This clone has a single count. Its cognate antigen is unknown. Method: immunoSEQ multiplex PCR; TCRdb's copy keeps in-frame clones and lacks some. This table has 1,400,000 or so clones, 97% to 99% appearing once. The split of CD4+ cells yielded CD45RA+ naive and CD45RA-negative memory subsets. V lost 2 bases, J lost 6 bases, and 8 bases stayed unmatched. Germline V gives CDR1 WNHNN, CDR2 SYGVQD (reference sequence). CDR3 length equals 15 residues. This TCR came from a man aged 30 to 39 in good health. The sequencing input was naive CD4+ T cells sorted from blood. Specified subset: CD45RA+ positively selected. The rearrangement links TRBV10-1 to TRBJ2-7; TRBD2 agrees at 9 bases. This CDR3 reads CASSEVGTSRSEQYF. The CDR3, as DNA: TGCGCCAGCAGTGAGGTTGGGACTAGCCGCAGCGAGCAGTACTTC.